This TCR beta chain is drawn from a study of T cells in Graves' hyperthyroidism and ophthalmopathy. Study in general: Once the initial diagnosis was made, peripheral blood was obtained before any treatment. Overall study results and limits: Researchers found most expanded thyroid clonotypes above 0.001 in blood as well. A 13 V-J model separated ophthalmopathy from stable hyperthyroidism.

Amplified TCR beta CDR3 regions came from RNA transcripts. A set of HTBI primers served as the primers for a first-round RT-PCR of the TCR CDR3. One entry per CDR3 protein, called by TCRdb with MiXCR from the multiplex PCR reads. The repertoire consists of 550,000 to 650,000 distinct CDR3 sequences, with 14% occurring once and the leading ten covering 14%. In regard to this clonotype: Its antigen is not identified.

Germline V CDR1 and CDR2: GTSNPN, SVGIG (reference sequence). The CDR3 sequence is 13 residues long. V lost 4 bases and J lost 4, with 11 bases in between. Not enrolled were patients with uncontrolled infection, other autoimmune disease, pregnancy or lactation. The chain couples TRBV30 to TRBJ2-1; D is unclear. The receptor was derived from a woman between 40 and 50 years old with Graves' hyperthyroidism. Sequencing input: blood. The CDR3, as DNA: TGTGCCTGGACCAGGAATACTTACAATGAGCAGTTCTTC. This translates into CAWTRNTYNEQFF. Full variable domain (missing parts from reference TRBV30 and TRBJ2-1): SQTIHQWPATLVQPVGSPLSLECTVEGTSNPNLYWYRQAAGRGLQLLFYSVGIGQISSEVPQNLSASRPQDRQFILSSKKLLLSDSGFYLCAWTRNTYNEQFFGPGTRLTVL.